The 30 T cell receptor beta chains given below trace back to one sample, sequenced in a study of blood T cells in healthy people across ages. Then a second PCR, running about 7 to 11 cycles, was carried out with a sample-barcoded 5' primer and a J-beta primer mix. TCRdb itself ran the 5' RACE reads through MiXCR, one entry per CDR3 protein. The table has 1.5 million to 2 million distinct CDR3 sequences, about 50% seen once. The specimen sequenced was blood. The source is a woman between 40 and 50 years old in good health.

CDR3 protein: CASSPGGLAGTYEQYF. As DNA, the CDR3 is TGTGCCAGCAGCCCTGGAGGACTAGCGGGAACCTACGAGCAGTACTTC. The V call is TRBV7-6, the J call TRBJ2-4; 12 nucleotides line up with TRBD2. Matching the DNA end better, TRBJ2-7 makes the J call doubtful. This CDR3 has 16 residues. Germline CDR1 is SGHVS and CDR2 is FNYEAQ.

The chain couples TRBV5-1 to TRBJ1-2; D not certain. V lost 0 bases and J lost 8, with 8 bases in between. CDR1 is SGHRS, CDR2 YFSETQ, per germline. The CDR3 sequence is 12 residues long. The CDR3 is CASSLDDIGYTF. CDR3 bases: TGCGCCAGCAGCTTGGATGACATCGGCTACACCTTC.

This clonotype was detected only a few times. The V and J genes are TRBV7-2 and TRBJ1-6; D remains ambiguous. Germline V lookup: CDR1 SGHTA, CDR2 FQGNSA. Deletions cut 1 base from V and 7 bases from J, with 11 bases between. This CDR3 is 15 amino acids long. In DNA form, the CDR3 reads TGTGCCAGCAGCTTAGTTGTGGTAGGAAATTCACCCCTCCACTTT. Amino acids: CASSLVVVGNSPLHF.

The chain is built from TRBV10-3 and TRBJ1-2; 8 nucleotides align to TRBD1. The germline V gene encodes CDR1 ENHRY and CDR2 SYGVKD. The length of the CDR3 is 14 residues. The J segment lost 3 bases and the V segment lost 6 bases, leaving 6 bases of the junction unmatched. The CDR3 DNA reads TGTGCCATCAGCGCGGGACAGGCGGACTATGGCTACACCTTC. Encoded protein: CAISAGQADYGYTF.

The rearrangement uses TRBV20-1 and TRBJ2-5; D uncertain. Germline CDR1 DFQATT, CDR2 SNEGSKA (reference sequence). V lost 3 bases and J 0 bases, leaving 14 bases between the germline ends. This CDR3 region has 15 residues. The CDR3 DNA is TGCAGTGCTAGTCACCTGCCCACCGACCAAGAGACCCAGTACTTC. Translating gives CSASHLPTDQETQYF.

The rearrangement joins TRBV7-2 to TRBJ2-1, with D uncertain. With 4 bases removed from V and 4 bases from J, the gap between germline ends came to 8 bases. CDR1 SGHTA and CDR2 FQGNSA come from the germline V gene. The CDR3 runs 13 residues. CDR3 residues: CASSSRMYNEQFF. As DNA, the CDR3 is TGTGCCAGCAGCTCCCGTATGTACAATGAGCAGTTCTTC.

V and J are TRBV21-1 and TRBJ2-7; the table gives TRBD1 as D, unverified against the DNA. TRBV21-1 counts as a pseudogene. The CDR3 length is 16 residues. The CDR3 spells CASTTNRGPFTYEQYF. CDR3 sequence (DNA): TGTGCCAGCACTACGAACAGGGGACCTTTTACCTACGAGCAGTACTTC.

This clonotype was counted between two and nine times. This chain uses TRBV6-6 with TRBJ2-1, with 7 bases identical to TRBD1. Germline trimming cut 8 bases from V and 1 base from J; bases unmatched to any gene: 8. The germline gives CDR1 MNHNY, CDR2 SVGAGI (reference sequence). The CDR3 length is 15 residues. CDR3 DNA sequence: TGTGCCAGCTTCGATCCAGGGGGTTCCTACAATGAGCAGTTCTTC. This translates into CASFDPGGSYNEQFF.

Comment on this clonotype: The junction departs from the called germline gene at one end, perhaps through a read error. The gene calls are TRBV5-1 and TRBJ2-2; D is unclear. This CDR3 has 15 amino acids. Germline V lookup: CDR1 SGHRS, CDR2 YFSETQ. CDR3 in DNA: TGCGCCAGTAGCTGGGTCGGCGCGAACACCGGGGAGCTGTTTTTT. Translation gives CASSWVGANTGELFF.

This clonotype was observed a handful of times. CDR3 sequence (DNA): TGTGCCAGCAGCCCCTACGCAGGTGGCACAGATACGCAGTATTTT. Translation: CASSPYAGGTDTQYF. This sequence joins TRBV7-2 and TRBJ2-3; no clear D. Germline CDR1 reads SGHTA; CDR2 reads FQGNSA. V gave up 5 bases and J gave up 1 base, with 13 bases separating them. The CDR3 has 15 amino acids. Using reference TRBV7-2 and TRBJ2-3 for the parts outside the CDR3, the full variable domain is GAGVSQSPSNKVTEKGKDVELRCDPISGHTALYWYRQSLGQGLEFLIYFQGNSAPDKSGLPSDRFSAERTGGSVSTLTIQRTQQEDSAVYLCASSPYAGGTDTQYFGPGTRLTVL.

In its sample, this clonotype was seen a few times. The chain employs TRBV2 and TRBJ2-1; no firm D call. The V end lost 5 bases, the J end lost 4 bases, and 15 bases lay between the germline ends. Germline values: CDR1 SNHLY, CDR2 FYNNEI. There are 15 residues in the CDR3. The CDR3: CASSLGSYPYNEQFF. The CDR3 DNA reads as TGTGCCAGCAGTCTCGGGTCCTACCCGTACAATGAGCAGTTCTTC.

This clonotype was seen only a few times. The CDR3 bases are TGTGCCAGCTCACCAGACCATGCAACTAATGAAAAACTGTTTTTT. This encodes CASSPDHATNEKLFF. This chain joins TRBV18 and TRBJ1-4; D unresolved. The CDR3 spans 15 residues. V dropped 2 bases and J dropped 0 bases, with 7 bases sitting between them. Germline-derived CDR1 and CDR2 are KGHSH and LQKENI.

Note on this clonotype: A much more abundant neighbour one base away suggests this may be a read error. V is TRBV12-3 or TRBV12-4 and J is TRBJ2-5, with TRBD2 as a possible D gene (6 bases). The CDR3 contains 13 residues. CDR3 nucleotides: TGTGCCAGCAGTTTCCGGGGTCGGGAGACCCCGTACTTC. Residues: CASSFRGRETPYF.

This clonotype was recorded once. The chain uses TRBV20-1 and TRBJ2-5, with 8 bases matching TRBD2. This CDR3 contains 14 residues. J was trimmed by 5 bases and V by 8 bases; bases with no gene match: 13. Germline V gives CDR1 DFQATT, CDR2 SNEGSKA (reference sequence). This CDR3 is CSPRSGTRRETQYF. DNA for the CDR3: TGCAGTCCCCGTAGCGGGACCCGCAGGGAGACCCAGTACTTC.

The V call is TRBV20-1, the J call TRBJ2-5; 8 bases match TRBD2. The junction had 8 bases not matched to a gene; V was cut back by 6 bases and J by 2 bases. The length of the CDR3 is 14 residues. The germline gives CDR1 DFQATT, CDR2 SNEGSKA (reference sequence). CDR3 nucleotide sequence: TGCAGTGCCCTCGGGGGGGGCACTCAAGAGACCCAGTACTTC. Its protein product is CSALGGGTQETQYF.

In this sample, this clonotype turned up a few times. The rearrangement uses TRBV20-1 and TRBJ1-6; TRBD1 agrees at 7 bases. Germline V gene lookup returns CDR1 DFQATT and CDR2 SNEGSKA (reference sequence). The CDR3 sequence is 14 residues long. With V trimmed by 5 bases and J by 7 bases, 8 bases remained unmatched. Here the CDR3 reads CSAPGQSLNSPLHF. The CDR3 DNA follows: TGCAGTGCTCCGGGACAGAGCCTCAATTCACCCCTCCACTTT.

Turning to this clonotype: At one boundary the junction diverges from the germline segment, which might be a read error. The chain is built from TRBV20-1 and TRBJ2-3; D is ambiguous. The CDR3 loop spans 12 amino acids. CDR1 and CDR2 (germline): DFQATT, SNEGSKA (reference sequence). This CDR3 is CSDRLSTDTQYF. In DNA, the CDR3 is TGCAGTGATAGACTGAGCACAGATACGCAGTATTTT.

This sequence joins TRBV7-2 and TRBJ2-5, with 11 bases that match TRBD1. The CDR3 loop spans 15 amino acids. The V gene end was trimmed by 5 bases and the J gene end by 6 bases; junction bases not matched to a gene: 8. The germline V gene has CDR1 SGHTA and CDR2 FQGNSA. CDR3 sequence: CASSPNRDRGKTQYF. The CDR3 nucleotides are TGTGCCAGCAGCCCGAACCGGGACAGGGGGAAGACCCAGTACTTC.

This clonotype showed up just a few times. The J gene is TRBJ1-2, the V gene TRBV20-1; weak D call: TRBD1 (6 bases). Between the trimmed V and J ends, which lost 6 bases and 6 bases, there was a span of 14 bases. The CDR3 sequence is 12 residues long. The V gene's germline CDR1 is DFQATT and CDR2 SNEGSKA (reference sequence). This CDR3 reads CSATGRNDGYTF. CDR3 sequence (DNA): TGCAGTGCCACAGGGCGAAACGATGGCTACACCTTC.

This clonotype was seen more than once but under ten times. The chain is built from TRBV20-1 and TRBJ2-5; weak D call: TRBD2 (5 bases). Germline lookup yields CDR1 DFQATT and CDR2 SNEGSKA (reference sequence). V dropped 5 bases and J dropped 5 bases, with 9 bases sitting between them. The CDR3 consists of 11 residues. CDR3 in DNA: TGCAGTGCTGGGAGCAGGGAGACCCAGTACTTC. It encodes CSAGSRETQYF.

This clonotype was seen a handful of times. This chain uses TRBV20-1 with TRBJ2-7; no clear D. The V end was cut by 4 bases, the J end by 5 bases, with 6 bases between. Germline assignment: CDR1 DFQATT and CDR2 SNEGSKA (reference sequence). This CDR3 is built from 10 residues. The chain's CDR3 is CSANYHEQYF. The CDR3 DNA reads TGCAGTGCTAATTATCACGAGCAGTACTTC.

This chain uses TRBV9 with TRBJ2-3; 7 bases fit TRBD2. In germline, CDR1 is SGDLS, CDR2 YYNGEE. The CDR3 has 16 residues. The V gene end was trimmed by 0 bases and the J gene end by 1 base; junction bases not matched to a gene: 5. CDR3 region: CASSVGMAGGTDTQYF. The CDR3 nucleotides are TGTGCCAGCAGCGTAGGTATGGCGGGGGGCACAGATACGCAGTATTTT.

The chain has TRBV4-1 and TRBJ1-5; D is ambiguous. The V gene's germline CDR1 is MGHRA and CDR2 YSYEKL. This CDR3 has 13 amino acids. Between the trimmed V and J ends, which lost 3 bases and 7 bases, there was a span of 10 bases. The CDR3: CASSQAVGQPQHF. In DNA, the CDR3 is TGCGCCAGCAGCCAGGCAGTGGGACAGCCCCAGCATTTT.

This chain connects TRBV9 to TRBJ2-4; D gene uncertain. CDR1 SGDLS and CDR2 YYNGEE come from the germline V gene. Trimming took off 0 bases at V and 6 bases at J, with 16 bases between the two ends. The CDR3 is 16 amino acids. The CDR3: CASSVGGRSPPNIQYF. CDR3 DNA sequence: TGTGCCAGCAGCGTAGGCGGCCGATCCCCCCCAAACATTCAGTACTTC.

CDR3: CASSPSRGTSYEQYF. CDR3 DNA sequence: TGTGCCAGCAGCCCCTCACGGGGAACCTCCTACGAGCAGTACTTC. This sequence joins TRBV11-1 and TRBJ2-7, with D perhaps TRBD2 (5 bases). Trimming took off 5 bases at V and 0 bases at J, with 14 bases between the two ends. The CDR3 spans 15 residues. Germline V gives CDR1 SGHAT, CDR2 FQDESV (reference sequence).

V usage is TRBV7-2 and J usage is TRBJ1-5; D possibly corresponds to TRBD1 (6 bases). This CDR3 is built from 15 residues. The V end lost 5 bases, the J end lost 2 bases, and 13 bases lay between the germline ends. CDR1 is SGHTA, CDR2 FQGNSA, per germline. The CDR3 sequence is CASSDQRGGNQPQHF. The CDR3 DNA reads as TGTGCCAGCAGCGACCAGAGGGGGGGCAATCAGCCCCAGCATTTT.

This chain joins TRBV28 and TRBJ1-6, with 7 bases lining up with TRBD1. After removal of 6 bases from V and 9 bases from J, the junction contained 14 bases not matched to a gene. Germline CDR1 is MDHEN and CDR2 is SYDVKM. CDR3 length equals 16 residues. The CDR3 region has the DNA TGTGCCAGCAGATCCTACCCGAGACAGGGTGGTTCACCCCTCCACTTT. Amino acid sequence: CASRSYPRQGGSPLHF. Supplemented by reference TRBV28 and TRBJ1-6, the full variable domain reads DVKVTQSSRYLVKRTGEKVFLECVQDMDHENMFWYRQDPGLGLRLIYFSYDVKMKEKGDIPEGYSVSREKKERFSLILESASTNQTSMYLCASRSYPRQGGSPLHFGNGTRLTVT.

This clonotype has only a few counts. The rearrangement uses TRBV12-3 or TRBV12-4 and TRBJ1-5, with D perhaps TRBD1 (5 bases). The V end lost 8 bases, the J end lost 0 bases, and 11 bases lay between the germline ends. The CDR3 has 14 residues. This CDR3 is CASQAGASNQPQHF. The CDR3 DNA follows: TGTGCCAGCCAGGCCGGGGCTAGCAATCAGCCCCAGCATTTT.

The chain couples TRBV2 to TRBJ1-4; 9 positions agree with TRBD1. The CDR3 length is 16 residues. V shed 5 bases, J shed 5 bases, and the junction held 9 bases outside the gene matches. CDR1 SNHLY and CDR2 FYNNEI come from the germline V gene. CDR3 loop: CASSRATGTGNEKLFF. The CDR3 nucleotides read TGTGCCAGCAGTCGCGCGACCGGGACAGGGAATGAAAAACTGTTTTTT. The full variable domain, its missing parts supplied by reference TRBV2 and TRBJ1-4, is EPEVTQTPSHQVTQMGQEVILRCVPISNHLYFYWYRQILGQKVEFLVSFYNNEISEKSEIFDDQFSVERPDGSNFTLKIRSTKLEDSAMYFCASSRATGTGNEKLFFGSGTQLSVL.

This clonotype was found a few times. The chain carries TRBV7-9 and TRBJ1-4; D is undetermined. From germline, CDR1 is SEHNR and CDR2 FQNEAQ (reference sequence). Trimming shortened V by 4 bases and J by 3 bases, and 18 bases separated the two germline ends. The CDR3 covers 17 residues. The CDR3 bases are TGTGCCAGCAGCTCAACCGCGTTGGGGTCCCCTAATGAAAAACTGTTTTTT. Its translation is CASSSTALGSPNEKLFF.